This T cell receptor (beta chain) was sequenced during a study of Tregs in tolerant kidney transplant recipients. Study observations and caveats: Activated donor B cell expansion appeared to reveal the most relevant donor-specific TCRbeta repertoire.

Trimming stripped 6 bases from V and 0 bases from J, with 18 bases between. The CDR3 has 15 amino acids. The germline CDR1 and CDR2 sequences are SQVTM and ANQGSEA. Libraries were prepared by immunoSEQ multiplex PCR; TCRdb keeps only in-frame clonotypes and omits some of them. The sample has about 44,000 clones; about 95% are singletons. This clone appeared a single time. What it recognizes is unknown. Material: Tregs from blood cultured with allogeneic cells. The clonotype comes from a human donor in good health. The V call is TRBV29-1, the J call TRBJ2-7; D is perhaps TRBD1 or TRBD2 (6 bases each). CDR3: CSVPPGGPLSYEQYF. The CDR3 region has the DNA TGCAGCGTGCCGCCTGGGGGGCCCCTCTCCTACGAGCAGTACTTC.